The 29 T cell receptor beta chains presented below share a single source sample, sequenced in a study of Ad26.COV2.S vaccination and SARS-CoV-2 variants. The method was immunoSEQ multiplex PCR; TCRdb's version includes in-frame clones alone and lacks a portion of them. The sample holds about 350,000 clones, roughly 84% seen once. Treatment defined: around 19 received Ad26.COV2.S at low or high dose, single or two shots; about 5 received placebo; per-sample allocation not given. Day 63 after the first vaccine or placebo injection was the time point for sampling. Material: peripheral blood, obtained in a trial of Ad26.COV2.S vaccine versus placebo. All receptors derive from a person between 18 and 59 years old who received the Ad26.COV2.S COVID-19 vaccine or a placebo.

The J gene is TRBJ1-4, the V gene TRBV19; TRBD1 matches 9 bases. The V segment lost 7 bases and the J segment 6 bases; nucleotides outside the gene matches: 9. Germline lookup yields CDR1 LNHDA and CDR2 SQIVND (reference sequence). The CDR3 is 15 residues long. CDR3 sequence (DNA): TGTGCCAGTAAGCCCGGGACAGGGTTGGATGAAAAACTGTTTTTT. Residues: CASKPGTGLDEKLFF.

The rearrangement uses TRBV2 and TRBJ2-2; 7 nucleotides line up with TRBD1. Germline V gene lookup returns CDR1 SNHLY and CDR2 FYNNEI. The V and J ends lost 8 bases and 6 bases, in that order; junction bases with no gene match: 12. The CDR3 has 15 residues. The CDR3 DNA sequence: TGTGCCAGCGGCCTCTACAACACAGGGGCCGGGGAGCTGTTTTTT. Residues: CASGLYNTGAGELFF.

The J gene is TRBJ1-5, the V gene TRBV6-1; perhaps TRBD1 as D (6 bases). V dropped 3 bases and J dropped 7 bases, with 13 bases sitting between them. Germline assignment: CDR1 MNHNS and CDR2 SASEGT. CDR3 length equals 14 residues. This CDR3 is CASSEVGGWQPQHF. CDR3 DNA: TGTGCCAGCAGTGAGGTTGGGGGCTGGCAGCCCCAGCATTTT.

The chain carries TRBV7-8 and TRBJ2-1; D gene unclear. Per germline, CDR1 SGHVS and CDR2 FQNEAQ. This CDR3 comprises 13 residues. The V end lost 5 bases, the J end lost 6 bases, and 11 bases lay between the germline ends. CDR3 region: CASSPSPLNEQFF. The CDR3 bases are TGTGCCAGCAGCCCTTCGCCACTCAATGAGCAGTTCTTC.

This chain links TRBV5-6 with TRBJ2-1, with 7 bases aligning to TRBD2. Germline V gene sequence: CDR1 SGHDT, CDR2 YYEEEE. The CDR3 is 16 residues long. With 4 bases clipped from V and 0 bases from J, the junction kept 7 bases outside the gene matches. The CDR3 DNA reads as TGTGCCAGCAGCGGGGGAGGGACCCTCTCCTACAATGAGCAGTTCTTC. Translation: CASSGGGTLSYNEQFF.

Details on this clone: Germline and junction disagree at one end, which may indicate a read error. CDR3 sequence reads: CASSLSAETIEKLFF. The DNA of the CDR3 is TGTGCCAGCAGTTTATCGGCAGAGACTATTGAAAAACTGTTTTTT. V gene TRBV27 combines with J gene TRBJ1-4; D call uncertain. The germline V gene encodes CDR1 MNHEY and CDR2 SMNVEV (reference sequence). The CDR3 spans 15 residues.

The J gene is TRBJ1-1, the V gene TRBV7-9; no clear D gene. The length of the CDR3 is 13 residues. The germline V gene encodes CDR1 SEHNR and CDR2 FQNEAQ (reference sequence). V lost 5 bases and J lost 1, with 8 bases in between. This CDR3 is CASSATWNTEAFF. CDR3 DNA sequence: TGTGCCAGCAGCGCGACTTGGAACACTGAAGCTTTCTTT.

V is TRBV19 and J is TRBJ1-6; 8 bases align to TRBD1. The CDR3 is 14 residues long. V shed 4 bases and J 9 bases; nucleotides not matched to a gene: 5. Germline values: CDR1 LNHDA, CDR2 SQIVND (reference sequence). The CDR3 DNA is TGTGCCAGTAGTACACAGGGGGTTTTTTCACCCCTCCACTTT. Residues: CASSTQGVFSPLHF.

The chain has TRBV19 and TRBJ1-1; no definite D call. Trimming pared 5 bases from V and 0 bases from J, leaving 19 bases between. Germline loops: CDR1 LNHDA, CDR2 SQIVND (reference sequence). There are 17 residues in the CDR3. The CDR3 nucleotides read TGTGCCAGTAGTCCCATTTCCGTGGCGAAGATGAACACTGAAGCTTTCTTT. It translates to CASSPISVAKMNTEAFF.

The rearrangement joins TRBV11-2 to TRBJ2-7; 10 bases are shared with TRBD2. The germline CDR1 and CDR2 sequences are SGHAT and FQNNGV. The CDR3 runs to 15 residues. Losses at the gene ends were 5 bases for V and 4 bases for J; bases not matched to a gene: 8. CDR3 DNA sequence: TGTGCCAGCAGCCATAGCGGGGGGCAAGGGTACGAGCAGTACTTC. Its translation is CASSHSGGQGYEQYF.

This rearrangement joins TRBV10-3 to TRBJ2-7; D remains unclear. Looked up from germline, CDR1 is ENHRY and CDR2 is SYGVKD. V gave up 4 bases and J gave up 4 bases, with 11 bases separating them. This CDR3 is built from 13 residues. CDR3 coding DNA: TGTGCCATCAGTGTAGGGCAGGCATACGAGCAGTACTTC. Translated, it gives CAISVGQAYEQYF.

This clone was observed once. The chain joins TRBV3-1 (or the pseudogene TRBV3-2) to TRBJ1-1; tentative D call: TRBD1 (5 bases). The CDR3 is 17 residues long. Per the germline V gene, CDR1 is LGHDT and CDR2 is YNNKEL (reference sequence). V was trimmed by 4 bases and J by 8 bases, leaving 26 bases between them. The CDR3 DNA follows: TGTGCCAGCAGCCCCAGAGCTGTAGGGACGCCTCGGCTCGAAGCTTTCTTT. Translated: CASSPRAVGTPRLEAFF.

The rearrangement joins TRBV6-5 to TRBJ2-3, with unresolved D. V lost 8 bases and J lost 2, with 14 bases in between. Germline CDR1 MNHEY, CDR2 SVGAGI. The CDR3 sequence is 14 residues long. The CDR3 nucleotides are TGTGCCAGCCGCTTCCCAATATCCACAGATACGCAGTATTTT. Translation: CASRFPISTDTQYF.

J is TRBJ1-2 and V is TRBV28, with TRBD1 identical over 7 bases. CDR3 size: 18 residues. Germline V lookup: CDR1 MDHEN, CDR2 SYDVKM. The V segment lost 10 bases and the J segment 1 base; nucleotides outside the gene matches: 21. CDR3 nucleotide sequence: TGTGCCACAAACGGGTCTCCGGGACAGCCCAATTATAACTATGGCTACACCTTC. Translating gives CATNGSPGQPNYNYGYTF.

This sequence joins TRBV7-9 and TRBJ2-2; D may be TRBD1 (6 bases). This CDR3 comprises 16 residues. V dropped 7 bases and J dropped 2 bases, with 17 bases sitting between them. Germline V CDR1 and CDR2: SEHNR, FQNEAQ (reference sequence). The CDR3 nucleotides read TGTGCCAGCACCAAACCGGGACAATTTAACACCGGGGAGCTGTTTTTT. As protein: CASTKPGQFNTGELFF.

V and J are TRBV6-5 and TRBJ2-3; TRBD2 matches at 12 bases. The ends lost 4 bases at V and 7 bases at J; junction bases unmatched: 6. The CDR3 is made up of 15 amino acids. Germline V lookup: CDR1 MNHEY, CDR2 SVGAGI. The CDR3 protein is CASSSTSGSSNTQYF. CDR3 in DNA: TGTGCCAGCAGTTCGACTAGCGGGAGTTCAAATACGCAGTATTTT.

CDR3 sequence: CASSKGHFTNTEAFF. The CDR3, as DNA: TGTGCCAGCAGCAAGGGACATTTTACTAACACTGAAGCTTTCTTT. The chain links TRBV21-1 to TRBJ1-1; TRBD1, the D gene given by the table, was not confirmed from the DNA. TRBV21-1 is a listed pseudogene. The CDR3 loop spans 15 amino acids.

The CDR3 loop is CASSQSAPVWTGSNNEQFF. The DNA for the CDR3 is TGTGCCAGCAGCCAATCGGCCCCGGTTTGGACAGGCTCTAACAATGAGCAGTTCTTC. The genes are TRBV16 and TRBJ2-1; 7 bases are shared with TRBD1. With V trimmed by 0 bases and J by 5 bases, 16 bases remained unmatched. Germline assignment: CDR1 KGHSY and CDR2 FQNENV. This CDR3 spans 19 amino acids.

The chain links TRBV4-3 to TRBJ2-3, with TRBD2 matching over 7 bases. CDR3 length equals 13 residues. Germline V gene data show CDR1 as LGHNA and CDR2 as YSLEER. Unmatched junction bases numbered 1, after V lost 5 bases and J lost 2 bases. The CDR3 protein is CASSSGVTDTQYF. CDR3 in DNA: TGCGCCAGCAGCAGCGGGGTCACAGATACGCAGTATTTT.

DNA for the CDR3: TGTGCCAGCAGCCCCTATCAGGTGCCTCTTAACTATGGCTACACCTTC. Its protein is CASSPYQVPLNYGYTF. The chain couples TRBV7-9 to TRBJ1-2; D unclear. This CDR3 region has 16 residues. CDR1 is SEHNR and CDR2 is FQNEAQ in the germline V gene (reference sequence). Trimming shortened V by 5 bases and J by 1 base, and 17 bases separated the two germline ends.

V usage is TRBV27 and J usage is TRBJ2-1; 14 positions match TRBD2. This CDR3 comprises 16 residues. The V and J ends lost 6 bases and 9 bases, in that order; junction bases with no gene match: 10. The germline gives CDR1 MNHEY, CDR2 SMNVEV (reference sequence). The CDR3 nucleotides read TGTGCCAGCAGACTTGGGACTAGCGGGGGTACTTCTGAGCAGTTCTTC. Translation gives CASRLGTSGGTSEQFF.

The chain's CDR3 is CASSSPGRAAAFF. The CDR3 DNA reads as TGTGCCAGCAGTTCCCCAGGGCGGGCGGCAGCTTTCTTT. This rearrangement joins TRBV28 to TRBJ1-1; tentative D call: TRBD1 (5 bases). V was trimmed by 4 bases and J by 10 bases, leaving 16 bases between them. This CDR3 spans 13 amino acids. CDR1 MDHEN and CDR2 SYDVKM come from the germline V gene.

This clone occurred once. Here the CDR3 DNA reads TGTGCCAGCAGTAAGACGGGACGCGGGACCACAGATACGCAGTATTTT. Residues: CASSKTGRGTTDTQYF. The V and J genes are TRBV6-4 and TRBJ2-3; maybe TRBD2 (6 bases). V was clipped by 5 bases and J by 2 bases, with 17 bases between them. The CDR3 extends over 16 amino acids. Looked up from germline, CDR1 is MRHNA and CDR2 is SNTAGT.

The chain employs TRBV29-1 and TRBJ1-1; D call uncertain. The CDR3 extends over 13 amino acids. The V gene's germline CDR1 is SQVTM and CDR2 ANQGSEA. V lost 3 bases and J 3 bases, leaving 11 bases between the germline ends. CDR3 DNA: TGCAGCGTTGATCTGGGCATTTACACTGAAGCTTTCTTT. It encodes CSVDLGIYTEAFF.

The genes are TRBV7-6 and TRBJ2-3; 8 bases agree with TRBD1. Germline V gives CDR1 SGHVS, CDR2 FNYEAQ. The CDR3 runs to 15 residues. The junction had 7 bases not matched to a gene; V was cut back by 7 bases and J by 1 base. CDR3 bases: TGTGCCAGCACTAGACAGGGGCAGGGCACAGATACGCAGTATTTT. This codes for CASTRQGQGTDTQYF.

V gene TRBV28 combines with J gene TRBJ2-3; no firm D call. The CDR3 loop spans 15 amino acids. The germline CDR1 and CDR2 sequences are MDHEN and SYDVKM. The germline V and J ends were trimmed by 3 bases and 0 bases, with 10 bases remaining between them. CDR3 region: CASSFGEDSTDTQYF. The CDR3 DNA sequence: TGTGCCAGCAGTTTTGGGGAAGATAGCACAGATACGCAGTATTTT.

The J gene is TRBJ2-1, the V gene TRBV28; D remains unclear. The CDR3 has 14 residues. The V end was cut by 3 bases, the J end by 3 bases, with 9 bases between. Germline V lookup: CDR1 MDHEN, CDR2 SYDVKM. CDR3 coding DNA: TGTGCCAGCAGTTTCCGTATCCACTACAATGAGCAGTTCTTC. Encoded protein: CASSFRIHYNEQFF.

V usage is TRBV4-3 and J usage is TRBJ1-4; 8 bases align to TRBD1. J was trimmed by 2 bases and V by 5 bases; bases with no gene match: 4. Germline V lookup: CDR1 LGHNA, CDR2 YSLEER. CDR3 length: 15 residues. CDR3 loop: CASSLRTGTNEKLFF. CDR3 nucleotide sequence: TGCGCCAGCAGCTTGCGGACAGGGACTAATGAAAAACTGTTTTTT.

The chain links TRBV5-1 to TRBJ1-1; 7 nucleotides line up with TRBD1. Trimming took 4 bases from V and 7 from J; bases not matched to a gene: 7. Per the germline V gene, CDR1 is SGHRS and CDR2 is YFSETQ. This CDR3 is 13 amino acids long. The CDR3 bases are TGCGCCAGCAGCCCAACAGGGGCACTTGAAGCTTTCTTT. It encodes CASSPTGALEAFF.